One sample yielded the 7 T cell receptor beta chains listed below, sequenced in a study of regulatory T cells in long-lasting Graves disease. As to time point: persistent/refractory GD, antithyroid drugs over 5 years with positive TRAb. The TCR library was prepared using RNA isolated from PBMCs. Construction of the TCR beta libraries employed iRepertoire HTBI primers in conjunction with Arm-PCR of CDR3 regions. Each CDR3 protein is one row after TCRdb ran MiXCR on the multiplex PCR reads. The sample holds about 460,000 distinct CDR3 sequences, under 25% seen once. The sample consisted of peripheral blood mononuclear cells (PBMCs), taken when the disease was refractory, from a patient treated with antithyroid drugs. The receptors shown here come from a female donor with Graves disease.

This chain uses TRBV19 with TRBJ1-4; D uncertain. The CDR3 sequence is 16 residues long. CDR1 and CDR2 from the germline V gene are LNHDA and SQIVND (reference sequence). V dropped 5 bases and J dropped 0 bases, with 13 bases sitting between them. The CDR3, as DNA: TGTGCCAGTAGTGACCCCCGGGGTGCAACTAATGAAAAACTGTTTTTT. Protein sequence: CASSDPRGATNEKLFF.

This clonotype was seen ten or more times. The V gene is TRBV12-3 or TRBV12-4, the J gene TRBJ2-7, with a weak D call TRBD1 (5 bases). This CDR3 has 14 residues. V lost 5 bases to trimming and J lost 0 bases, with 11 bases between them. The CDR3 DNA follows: TGTGCCAGCAGTACAGGCCGGGCCTCCTACGAGCAGTACTTC. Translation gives CASSTGRASYEQYF.

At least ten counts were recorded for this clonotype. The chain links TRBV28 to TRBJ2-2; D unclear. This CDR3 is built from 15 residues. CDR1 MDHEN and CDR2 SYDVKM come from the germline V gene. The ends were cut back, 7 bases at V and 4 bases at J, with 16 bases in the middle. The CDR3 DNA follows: TGTGCCAGCATGGAGCCACCTGGTCTCACCGGGGAGCTGTTTTTT. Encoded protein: CASMEPPGLTGELFF.

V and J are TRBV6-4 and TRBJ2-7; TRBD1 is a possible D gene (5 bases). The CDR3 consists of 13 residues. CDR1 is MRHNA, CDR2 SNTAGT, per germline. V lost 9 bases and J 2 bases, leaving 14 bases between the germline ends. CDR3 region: CARARTLTYEQYF. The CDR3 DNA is TGTGCCAGGGCGAGGACACTTACCTACGAGCAGTACTTC.

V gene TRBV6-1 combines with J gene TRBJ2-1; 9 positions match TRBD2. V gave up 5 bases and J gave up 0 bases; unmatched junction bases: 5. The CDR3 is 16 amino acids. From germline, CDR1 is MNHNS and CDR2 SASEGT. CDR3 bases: TGTGCCAGCAGTCCCCTAGCGGGAAACTCCTACAATGAGCAGTTCTTC. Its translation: CASSPLAGNSYNEQFF.

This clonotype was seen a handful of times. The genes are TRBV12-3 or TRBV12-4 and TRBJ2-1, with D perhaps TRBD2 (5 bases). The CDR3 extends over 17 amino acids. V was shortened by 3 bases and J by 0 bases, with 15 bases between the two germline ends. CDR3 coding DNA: TGTGCCAGCAGTTTGTGGCGGTGGGAGAGCTCCTACAATGAGCAGTTCTTC. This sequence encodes CASSLWRWESSYNEQFF.

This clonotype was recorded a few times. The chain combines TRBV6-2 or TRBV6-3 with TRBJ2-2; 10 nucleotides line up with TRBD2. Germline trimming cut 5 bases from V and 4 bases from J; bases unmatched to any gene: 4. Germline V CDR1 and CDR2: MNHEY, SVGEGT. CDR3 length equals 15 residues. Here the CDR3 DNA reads TGTGCCAGCAGTAGCAGCGGGGGGGCCACCGGGGAGCTGTTTTTT. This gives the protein CASSSSGGATGELFF.